The 19 T cell receptor beta chains below were found in one sample sequenced in a study of blood T cell repertoires in COVID-19. TCRdb keeps only in-frame clones here, not all; method: immunoSEQ multiplex PCR. Of 200,000 to 250,000 clones listed, roughly 80% are singletons. The sample comprised PBMCs or T cells enriched from blood (not recorded which). These receptors were obtained from a woman aged 45 to 65 who had been exposed to COVID-19.

The J gene is TRBJ2-3, the V gene TRBV3-1 (or the pseudogene TRBV3-2); TRBD2 aligns across 10 bases. V lost 1 base to trimming and J lost 5 bases; unmatched junction nucleotides: 0. Germline loops: CDR1 LGHDT, CDR2 YNNKEL (reference sequence). The CDR3 is made up of 14 amino acids. The DNA of the CDR3 is TGTGCCAGCAGCCAAGTAGCGGGGGGAGATACGCAGTATTTT. The encoded protein is CASSQVAGGDTQYF.

V gene TRBV29-1 combines with J gene TRBJ1-1; possibly TRBD1 for D (5 bases). Germline V gene lookup returns CDR1 SQVTM and CDR2 ANQGSEA. The CDR3 is made up of 13 amino acids. Trimming took off 4 bases at V and 5 bases at J, with 14 bases between the two ends. The CDR3 protein is CSVVRGVVTEAFF. The CDR3 region has the DNA TGCAGCGTTGTTCGGGGGGTGGTGACTGAAGCTTTCTTT.

This chain uses TRBV19 with TRBJ1-2, with TRBD1 matching 7 bases. CDR3 length: 12 residues. Germline values: CDR1 LNHDA, CDR2 SQIVND (reference sequence). The trim removed 4 bases at V and 6 bases at J, leaving 2 bases unmatched. The CDR3 is CASSNQGDGYTF. CDR3 nucleotide sequence: TGTGCCAGTAGTAATCAGGGGGATGGCTACACCTTC.

In its sample, this clone was seen many times. The DNA of the CDR3 is TGTGCCAGCAGTTCCTTGAGGCAGGGGGATTCACCCCTCCACTTT. This codes for CASSSLRQGDSPLHF. This chain joins TRBV6-5 and TRBJ1-6, with 7 bases aligning to TRBD1. This CDR3 is 15 amino acids long. Losses at the gene ends were 4 bases for V and 8 bases for J; bases not matched to a gene: 8. The germline V gene has CDR1 MNHEY and CDR2 SVGAGI.

This clone was seen a single time. V usage is TRBV9 and J usage is TRBJ2-1; D not resolved. There are 12 residues in the CDR3. V shed 0 bases and J shed 8 bases, with 6 bases lying between them. CDR1 and CDR2 from the germline V gene are SGDLS and YYNGEE. Here the CDR3 DNA reads TGTGCCAGCAGCGTAGCTCTCGATGAGCAGTTCTTC. Its protein is CASSVALDEQFF.

The chain joins TRBV12-5 to TRBJ1-1, with TRBD1 identical over 10 bases. The V and J ends lost 5 bases and 4 bases, in that order; junction bases with no gene match: 10. The length of the CDR3 is 16 residues. Germline lookup yields CDR1 LGHNT and CDR2 FRNRAP. CDR3 residues: CASGRTGGNFATEAFF. The CDR3 nucleotides read TGTGCTAGTGGTCGGACAGGGGGGAATTTTGCCACTGAAGCTTTCTTT.

This chain uses TRBV6-6 with TRBJ2-1, with TRBD2 identical over 13 bases. CDR1 and CDR2 (germline): MNHNY, SVGAGI (reference sequence). The CDR3 totals 18 residues. Trimming took 5 bases from V and 1 from J; bases not matched to a gene: 8. CDR3 sequence reads: CASSLPSGLAGSYNEQFF. As DNA, the CDR3 is TGTGCCAGCAGTCTTCCATCGGGACTAGCGGGGTCCTACAATGAGCAGTTCTTC.

A remark on this clone: At one boundary the junction diverges from the germline segment, which might be a read error. This CDR3 is also generated by other DNA sequences in the sample. The V call is TRBV2, the J call TRBJ2-7; TRBD1 matches 7 bases. The CDR3 is made up of 15 amino acids. Germline CDR1 is SNHLY and CDR2 is FYNNEI. The CDR3 is CASSEATGENSEQYF. CDR3 nucleotide sequence: TGTGCCAGCAGTGAGGCCACAGGGGAGAACAGCGAGCAGTACTTT. The full variable domain, rest sourced from reference TRBV2 and TRBJ2-7, is EPEVTQTPSHQVTQMGQEVILRCVPISNHLYFYWYRQILGQKVEFLVSFYNNEISEKSEIFDDQFSVERPDGSNFTLKIRSTKLEDSAMYFCASSEATGENSEQYFGPGTRLTVT.

The genes are TRBV12-5 and TRBJ1-1; perhaps TRBD1 as D (6 bases). V lost 3 bases, J lost 3 bases, and 20 bases lay in between. This CDR3 is built from 17 residues. Germline V gene lookup returns CDR1 LGHNT and CDR2 FRNRAP. The CDR3 region has the DNA TGTGCTAGTGGTTTACTCAGGGGAGCGACCGGGGACACTGAAGCTTTCTTT. Translating gives CASGLLRGATGDTEAFF.

In DNA form, the CDR3 reads TGCGCCAGCAGGGAGCCGGGGTTCACAGATACGCAGTATTTT. Amino acids: CASREPGFTDTQYF. The chain links TRBV10-2 to TRBJ2-3; weak D call: TRBD2 (5 bases). The CDR3 is 14 amino acids. CDR1 is WSHSY and CDR2 is SAAADI in the germline V gene. Trimming removed 6 bases at V and 2 bases at J, with 12 bases between.

This chain links TRBV7-2 with TRBJ2-2; perhaps TRBD1 as D (5 bases). Germline-derived CDR1 and CDR2 are SGHTA and FQGNSA. Trimming left V 1 base short and J 0 bases short, with 6 bases between. CDR3 length equals 15 residues. The CDR3 coding sequence is TGTGCCAGCAGCTTAGGCAGGGCGAACACCGGGGAGCTGTTTTTT. Encoded protein: CASSLGRANTGELFF.

This sequence joins TRBV7-2 and TRBJ2-4; 8 bases agree with TRBD1. There are 15 residues in the CDR3. Germline-derived CDR1 and CDR2 are SGHTA and FQGNSA. The V gene end was trimmed by 2 bases and the J gene end by 9 bases; junction bases not matched to a gene: 9. The CDR3 DNA sequence: TGTGCCAGCAGCTTACGAGGACAGGGAATCGGCATTCAGTACTTC. Its protein is CASSLRGQGIGIQYF.

The chain joins TRBV5-1 to TRBJ1-4; the D is unclear. V was shortened by 4 bases and J by 6 bases, with 13 bases between the two germline ends. The germline V gene has CDR1 SGHRS and CDR2 YFSETQ. This CDR3 region has 14 residues. The CDR3 coding sequence is TGCGCCAGCAGCGTCAGCGCCCCTGATGAAAAACTGTTTTTT. It is translated as CASSVSAPDEKLFF.

This chain connects TRBV30 to TRBJ1-4; 8 positions match TRBD1. Unmatched junction bases numbered 10, after V lost 3 bases and J lost 7 bases. This CDR3 is 15 amino acids long. In germline, CDR1 is GTSNPN, CDR2 SVGIG (reference sequence). The CDR3 DNA sequence: TGTGCCTGGAGCCGGGGACAGGCCCAAGGTGAAAAACTGTTTTTT. Translated, it gives CAWSRGQAQGEKLFF. The variable domain in full, completed from reference TRBV30 and TRBJ1-4, reads SQTIHQWPATLVQPVGSPLSLECTVEGTSNPNLYWYRQAAGRGLQLLFYSVGIGQISSEVPQNLSASRPQDRQFILSSKKLLLSDSGFYLCAWSRGQAQGEKLFFGSGTQLSVL.

This clone was seen just once. The J gene is TRBJ2-7, the V gene TRBV15, with D maybe TRBD1 (5 bases). This CDR3 has 13 amino acids. Trimming stripped 3 bases from V and 3 bases from J, with 9 bases between. The germline CDR1 and CDR2 sequences are LNHNV and YYDKDF (reference sequence). DNA for the CDR3: TGTGCCACCAGCAGGGGGCAAGACTACGAGCAGTACTTC. Protein sequence: CATSRGQDYEQYF.

This clone was recorded a few times. The rearrangement links TRBV27 to TRBJ1-2; the D gene is possibly TRBD1 (5 bases). CDR1 MNHEY and CDR2 SMNVEV come from the germline V gene (reference sequence). The V end lost 8 bases, the J end lost 0 bases, and 10 bases lay between the germline ends. The CDR3 is made up of 13 amino acids. CDR3 in amino acids: CASGGTANYGYTF. The DNA of the CDR3 is TGTGCCAGCGGGGGGACGGCTAACTATGGCTACACCTTC.

The chain uses TRBV19 and TRBJ1-1, with D tentatively TRBD1 (6 bases). The V end was cut by 6 bases, the J end by 0 bases, with 14 bases between. The CDR3 covers 15 residues. Germline V gene lookup returns CDR1 LNHDA and CDR2 SQIVND (reference sequence). CDR3 loop: CASRPGDNLNTEAFF. Here the CDR3 DNA reads TGTGCCAGTAGACCAGGGGACAATTTGAACACTGAAGCTTTCTTT.

CDR3 loop: CAGRVSNQPQHF. DNA for the CDR3: TGTGCCGGCAGGGTTAGCAATCAGCCCCAGCATTTT. The chain employs TRBV19 and TRBJ1-5; D may be TRBD1 (5 bases). The V gene's germline CDR1 is LNHDA and CDR2 SQIVND (reference sequence). The CDR3 sequence is 12 residues long. Trimming took off 11 bases at V and 0 bases at J, with 8 bases between the two ends.

This chain uses TRBV28 with TRBJ1-5, with TRBD1 identical over 8 bases. The CDR3 is 17 residues long. J gave up 3 bases and V 2 bases, and 9 bases lay outside the gene matches. Germline V gene sequence: CDR1 MDHEN, CDR2 SYDVKM. CDR3 nucleotide sequence: TGTGCCAGCAGTTTAATGGGTTGGGACAGGAACAATCAGCCCCAGCATTTT. This codes for CASSLMGWDRNNQPQHF.